The 24 T cell receptor beta chains reported below all come from one sample, sequenced in a study of OX40 agonist ivuxolimab in advanced cancers. Profiling relied on immunoSEQ multiplex PCR, and the TCRdb table lists in-frame clones only, not all of them. Found here are about 61,000 clones, 92% of them singletons; the top ten hold approximately 23%. Sequenced here: CD4+ or CD8+ T cells sorted from blood, sampled in a trial of the OX40 agonist ivuxolimab. Every receptor here comes from an adult with an advanced solid tumor such as melanoma, head and neck, liver or kidney cancer.

This chain joins TRBV12-5 and TRBJ2-1, with D tentatively TRBD2 (5 bases). The CDR3 runs to 18 residues. V was trimmed by 3 bases and J by 4 bases, leaving 22 bases between them. Per the germline V gene, CDR1 is LGHNT and CDR2 is FRNRAP. CDR3 sequence: CASGFQMILGLTYNEQFF. Written as DNA, the CDR3 is TGTGCTAGTGGTTTCCAAATGATCCTAGGACTTACGTACAATGAGCAGTTCTTC.

The chain joins TRBV28 to TRBJ2-7, with TRBD2 as a possible D gene (6 bases). CDR3 length: 14 residues. V gave up 5 bases and J gave up 2 bases, with 13 bases separating them. The germline CDR1 and CDR2 sequences are MDHEN and SYDVKM. This CDR3 is CASSKAGDTYEQYF. In DNA, the CDR3 is TGTGCCAGCAGTAAAGCGGGCGACACCTACGAGCAGTACTTC.

The chain is built from TRBV9 and TRBJ1-1, with 7 bases matching TRBD1. Germline V gene lookup returns CDR1 SGDLS and CDR2 YYNGEE. Trimming took 3 bases from V and 2 from J; bases not matched to a gene: 4. The CDR3 is 14 residues long. The chain's CDR3 is CASSGRQGNTEAFF. The CDR3 nucleotides read TGTGCCAGCAGCGGCCGACAGGGAAACACTGAAGCTTTCTTT.

This clone has a single count. V usage is TRBV19 and J usage is TRBJ2-7, with 10 positions matching TRBD2. The trim removed 3 bases at V and 4 bases at J, leaving 6 bases unmatched. CDR3 length equals 15 residues. Per germline, CDR1 LNHDA and CDR2 SQIVND (reference sequence). The CDR3 sequence: CASSIGLAAEYEQYV. The CDR3 DNA sequence: TGTGCCAGTAGTATCGGACTAGCGGCCGAATACGAGCAGTACGTC.

This chain connects TRBV19 to TRBJ1-2; TRBD1 aligns across 8 bases. Germline V CDR1 and CDR2: LNHDA, SQIVND (reference sequence). The CDR3 is 14 residues long. V dropped 6 bases and J dropped 4; count of bases not matched to a gene: 7. The CDR3 loop reads CASRANTGGYGYTF. The CDR3 DNA is TGTGCCAGTAGGGCCAATACAGGGGGCTATGGCTACACCTTC.

J is TRBJ1-5 and V is TRBV4-3; 10 positions match TRBD1. Germline CDR1 and CDR2: LGHNA and YSLEER. The CDR3 extends over 19 amino acids. V was clipped by 0 bases and J by 3 bases; unmatched bases: 11. The CDR3 nucleotides read TGCGCCAGCAGCCAAGACCTAACCGGGACAGGGGCCGTCAATCAGCCCCAGCATTTT. Amino acid sequence: CASSQDLTGTGAVNQPQHF.

J is TRBJ1-1 and V is TRBV30; D unresolved. CDR1 GTSNPN and CDR2 SVGIG come from the germline V gene (reference sequence). The V gene lost 2 bases and the J gene lost 2 bases, with 9 bases spanning the gap. This CDR3 comprises 13 residues. DNA for the CDR3: TGTGCCTGGAGTACTTTTTTTAACACTGAAGCTTTCTTT. It is translated as CAWSTFFNTEAFF.

Turning to this clone: This sequence may be a read error, since a much larger clone differs from it by one base. The CDR3 DNA reads as TGTGCCTGGAGTATCGGAGGTGGCACTGAAGCTTTCTTT. It codes for CAWSIGGGTEAFF. The rearrangement uses TRBV30 and TRBJ1-1; no clear D. The length of the CDR3 is 13 residues. The V gene lost 2 bases and the J gene lost 4 bases, with 11 bases spanning the gap. Germline V gene lookup returns CDR1 GTSNPN and CDR2 SVGIG (reference sequence).

This clone occurred once. The chain uses TRBV4-3 and TRBJ2-1; the match to TRBD2 covers 11 bases. V dropped 4 bases and J dropped 2; count of bases not matched to a gene: 4. The CDR3 runs to 16 residues. CDR1 LGHNA and CDR2 YSLEER come from the germline V gene. CDR3 sequence reads: CASSPSGLAAYNEQFF. DNA for the CDR3: TGCGCCAGCAGCCCTTCGGGACTAGCGGCCTACAATGAGCAGTTCTTC.

The chain joins TRBV11-2 to TRBJ2-1; 9 positions agree with TRBD2. The germline V gene encodes CDR1 SGHAT and CDR2 FQNNGV. Germline trimming cut 4 bases from V and 5 bases from J; bases unmatched to any gene: 3. The CDR3 length is 14 residues. CDR3 in DNA: TGTGCCAGCAGCTCGAGCGGGAGGAACAATGAGCAGTTCTTC. This sequence encodes CASSSSGRNNEQFF.

The chain couples TRBV19 to TRBJ1-1; a weak D match, TRBD1 (5 bases). Germline V gene data show CDR1 as LNHDA and CDR2 as SQIVND (reference sequence). The CDR3 contains 17 residues. V was pared by 3 bases and J by 0 bases, with 17 bases between. The CDR3 here is CASSIRRELGMNTEAFF. CDR3 in DNA: TGTGCCAGTAGTATCCGCAGGGAGTTGGGCATGAACACTGAAGCTTTCTTT.

The chain employs TRBV2 and TRBJ1-5, with no clear D. The V end was cut by 4 bases, the J end by 5 bases, with 15 bases between. The CDR3 is 15 residues long. The V gene's germline CDR1 is SNHLY and CDR2 FYNNEI. As DNA, the CDR3 is TGTGCCAGCAGTGTAATAGAGGACGGTTATCAGCCCCAGCATTTT. Translating gives CASSVIEDGYQPQHF.

In this sample, this clone turned up once. The CDR3 protein is CASSLGWEGYTF. CDR3 DNA sequence: TGTGCCAGCAGTTTAGGTTGGGAGGGCTACACCTTC. The chain couples TRBV28 to TRBJ1-2; D gene ambiguous. Trimming left V 2 bases short and J 8 bases short, with 9 bases between. Germline V gene lookup returns CDR1 MDHEN and CDR2 SYDVKM. CDR3 size: 12 residues.

The chain employs TRBV5-4 and TRBJ1-1, with D uncertain. Trimming stripped 0 bases from V and 5 bases from J, with 14 bases between. The germline V gene encodes CDR1 SGHNT and CDR2 YYREEE (reference sequence). CDR3 size: 15 residues. DNA of the CDR3: TGTGCCAGCAGCTTGGCTCCAGCCCTGAGGACTGAAGCTTTCTTT. It codes for CASSLAPALRTEAFF.

The chain's CDR3 is CASSPRGGGSREQYF. The DNA for the CDR3 is TGTGCCAGCAGCCCGAGAGGTGGTGGGTCTAGAGAGCAGTACTTC. The chain employs TRBV7-9 and TRBJ2-7; D is unresolved. This CDR3 is 15 amino acids long. The germline CDR1 and CDR2 sequences are SEHNR and FQNEAQ (reference sequence). V lost 5 bases to trimming and J lost 7 bases, with 21 bases between them.

A single count supports this clone. V is TRBV18 and J is TRBJ2-2, with D unclear. Trimming removed 5 bases at V and 5 bases at J, with 6 bases between. The CDR3 is 12 residues long. The germline CDR1 and CDR2 sequences are KGHSH and LQKENI. CDR3 in DNA: TGTGCCAGCTCATCAACAACCGGGGAGCTGTTTTTT. Protein sequence: CASSSTTGELFF. Filled out from reference TRBV18 and TRBJ2-2, the complete variable domain reads NAGVMQNPRHLVRRRGQEARLRCSPMKGHSHVYWYRQLPEEGLKFMVYLQKENIIDESGMPKERFSAEFPKEGPSILRIQQVVRGDSAAYFCASSSTTGELFFGEGSRLTVL.

The rearrangement links TRBV4-1 to TRBJ2-7; tentatively, D is TRBD1 (5 bases). The CDR3 spans 14 residues. From germline, CDR1 is MGHRA and CDR2 YSYEKL. V lost 4 bases and J lost 2, with 12 bases in between. The CDR3: CASSPDTGPYEQYF. DNA of the CDR3: TGCGCCAGCAGCCCAGACACAGGACCCTACGAGCAGTACTTC.

This chain links TRBV10-3 with TRBJ1-2; no clear D. Trimming pared 6 bases from V and 4 bases from J, leaving 15 bases between. Germline CDR1 and CDR2: ENHRY and SYGVKD. The length of the CDR3 is 14 residues. The CDR3 spells CAISDSDPSYGYTF. CDR3 DNA sequence: TGTGCCATCAGCGACTCCGACCCCAGCTATGGCTACACCTTC.

V usage is TRBV19 and J usage is TRBJ1-5; D is ambiguous. The ends were cut back, 6 bases at V and 0 bases at J, with 9 bases in the middle. The CDR3 has 14 residues. Germline CDR1 is LNHDA and CDR2 is SQIVND (reference sequence). The CDR3 loop is CASSAGFSNQPQHF. DNA for the CDR3: TGTGCCAGTAGCGCGGGGTTTAGCAATCAGCCCCAGCATTTT.

This chain connects TRBV2 to TRBJ2-7; TRBD1 agrees at 9 bases. The CDR3 is made up of 15 amino acids. V was clipped by 1 base and J by 3 bases; unmatched bases: 4. Germline assignment: CDR1 SNHLY and CDR2 FYNNEI. The DNA of the CDR3 is TGTGCCAGCAGTGAAGGGACAGGGGCCGGCTACGAGCAGTACTTC. Protein: CASSEGTGAGYEQYF.

The CDR3 DNA sequence: TGTGCCAGCAGGGGGCTGGGGAGGGAGCAGTTCTTC. Residues: CASRGLGREQFF. The chain is built from TRBV9 and TRBJ2-1; possible D gene TRBD2, 6 bases. The germline V gene has CDR1 SGDLS and CDR2 YYNGEE. CDR3 length: 12 amino acids. V lost 5 bases and J lost 10, with 13 bases in between.

The J gene is TRBJ2-1, the V gene TRBV30; D is perhaps TRBD2 (5 bases). The germline V and J ends were trimmed by 5 bases and 1 base, with 12 bases remaining between them. CDR1 and CDR2 from the germline V gene are GTSNPN and SVGIG (reference sequence). This CDR3 comprises 14 residues. The CDR3: CAWSNGKSYNEQFF. For the CDR3, the DNA is TGTGCCTGGTCTAACGGGAAGTCCTACAATGAGCAGTTCTTC.

The chain combines TRBV28 with TRBJ1-6, with D hard to call. This CDR3 spans 20 amino acids. Trimming took 7 bases from V and 5 from J, leaving 30 bases between them. The germline CDR1 and CDR2 sequences are MDHEN and SYDVKM. CDR3 sequence (DNA): TGTGCCAGCACCATAAATTCTCCCCACTCCGGACCCGAGAATAATTCACCCCTCCACTTT. This encodes CASTINSPHSGPENNSPLHF.

V gene TRBV19 combines with J gene TRBJ2-7; the D gene is possibly TRBD2 (6 bases). This CDR3 comprises 15 residues. V was clipped by 5 bases and J by 0 bases, with 14 bases between them. Germline values: CDR1 LNHDA, CDR2 SQIVND (reference sequence). The CDR3 bases are TGTGCCAGTAGTTTTTATGGGGGGAGCTCCTACGAGCAGTACTTC. This sequence encodes CASSFYGGSSYEQYF.